This TCR beta chain was sequenced in a study of PD-L1 blockade in urothelial cancer. Study as a whole: Chemotherapy regimens numbering 0 to 3 had been given to patients. Per blood sample, T cells had a median of roughly 150,000. General study points: Tumor-associated clones in the blood of durable-benefit patients grew more at 3 weeks.

Time point specified: pretreatment peripheral blood. The table came from immunoSEQ multiplex PCR; TCRdb's copy has only in-frame clones and leaves some out. Of fewer than 50,000 clones detected, about 86% appear once; the ten largest clones hold roughly 3.3%. About this clone itself: Its target is not known.

Germline V gene lookup returns CDR1 SGHAT and CDR2 FQNNGV. CDR3 length: 16 amino acids. The ends lost 1 base at V and 6 bases at J; junction bases unmatched: 7. The chain is built from TRBV11-2 and TRBJ1-2, with 11 bases that match TRBD1. The source material was PBMCs, sampled around atezolizumab (anti-PD-L1) treatment. This TCR derives from an older man with urothelial cancer. The CDR3 loop is CASSLARTGGIHGYTF. CDR3 coding DNA: TGTGCCAGCAGCTTAGCGCGGACAGGGGGCATACATGGCTACACCTTC.